The 21 T cell receptor beta chains below come from one sample, sequenced in a study of blood T cell repertoires in COVID-19. Sequencing used immunoSEQ multiplex PCR; TCRdb keeps in-frame clones, though not all of them. The table lists around 58,000 clones, about 90% of them singletons. The sequenced material came from peripheral blood. The receptors originated from a human donor in a cohort sampled during active COVID-19.

J is TRBJ2-7 and V is TRBV27; D is undetermined. Trimming took off 0 bases at V and 4 bases at J, with 7 bases between the two ends. This CDR3 has 13 amino acids. Per the germline V gene, CDR1 is MNHEY and CDR2 is SMNVEV (reference sequence). CDR3 coding DNA: TGTGCCAGCAGTTTATCTGTTACTTACGAGCAGTACTTC. This encodes CASSLSVTYEQYF.

The J gene is TRBJ2-7, the V gene TRBV10-2, with D possibly TRBD2 on 6 matching bases. The V end lost 6 bases, the J end lost 2 bases, and 11 bases lay between the germline ends. Per the germline V gene, CDR1 is WSHSY and CDR2 is SAAADI. CDR3 length: 13 amino acids. CDR3 sequence reads: CASRGGAAYEQYF. DNA for the CDR3: TGCGCCAGCAGAGGCGGGGCCGCCTACGAGCAGTACTTC.

The rearrangement links TRBV24-1 to TRBJ2-1, with 12 bases matching TRBD2. The CDR3 consists of 17 residues. With V trimmed by 4 bases and J by 8 bases, 11 bases remained unmatched. CDR1 and CDR2 (germline): KGHDR, SFDVKD. Here the CDR3 DNA reads TGTGCCACCAGTGACCGTCAGACTAGCGGGAGTCGGGATGAGCAGTTCTTC. Amino acids: CATSDRQTSGSRDEQFF.

CDR3 loop: CASSLYAPHREWDTQYF. The CDR3 bases are TGTGCCAGCAGCTTATACGCCCCTCACAGGGAATGGGATACGCAGTATTTT. The V call is TRBV7-8, the J call TRBJ2-3; D perhaps matches TRBD1 (6 bases). Trimming took 2 bases from V and 6 from J, leaving 21 bases between them. Germline lookup yields CDR1 SGHVS and CDR2 FQNEAQ. CDR3 length equals 17 residues.

V gene TRBV25-1 combines with J gene TRBJ1-1; 8 bases fit TRBD1. Germline-derived CDR1 and CDR2 are MGHDK and SYGVNS. The CDR3 runs to 15 residues. Germline trimming cut 4 bases from V and 5 bases from J; bases unmatched to any gene: 9. CDR3 sequence reads: CASSAKGQVRTEAFF. The CDR3 DNA follows: TGTGCCAGCAGTGCAAAGGGACAGGTGAGAACTGAAGCTTTCTTT.

V gene TRBV4-3 combines with J gene TRBJ1-2; 7 bases line up with TRBD1. The germline CDR1 and CDR2 sequences are LGHNA and YSLEER. CDR3 length: 15 residues. Trimming took 2 bases from V and 1 from J; bases not matched to a gene: 4. For the CDR3, the DNA is TGCGCCAGCAGCCAAAAGACAGGGATTAACTATGGCTACACCTTC. Translated, it gives CASSQKTGINYGYTF.

The J gene is TRBJ1-2, the V gene TRBV5-1; 9 bases fit TRBD1. Germline loops: CDR1 SGHRS, CDR2 YFSETQ. V dropped 4 bases and J dropped 8; count of bases not matched to a gene: 12. The CDR3 totals 15 residues. The CDR3 region has the DNA TGCGCCAGCAGCCTGGGTGGACAGGGGAATTTCGGCTACACCTTC. It encodes CASSLGGQGNFGYTF.

The CDR3 DNA follows: TGTGCCAGCAGCCGGGACTGGGTTCGGGGCGAGACCCAGTACTTC. Translation: CASSRDWVRGETQYF. The chain employs TRBV7-9 and TRBJ2-5; the D gene is possibly TRBD2 (6 bases). Trimming pared 5 bases from V and 5 bases from J, leaving 18 bases between. CDR3 length equals 15 residues. Germline CDR1 SEHNR, CDR2 FQNEAQ (reference sequence).

This clone was detected only once. This chain joins TRBV7-2 and TRBJ2-2; perhaps TRBD2 as D (5 bases). Germline lookup yields CDR1 SGHTA and CDR2 FQGNSA. The CDR3 length is 15 residues. V was cut by 5 bases and J by 5 bases, with 15 bases left in between. The CDR3: CASSTDSSRTGELFF. As DNA, the CDR3 is TGTGCCAGCAGCACGGACTCATCGCGGACCGGGGAGCTGTTTTTT.

Here the CDR3 reads CASRPGRGYEKLFF. The CDR3 DNA follows: TGTGCCAGCAGACCTGGTAGGGGTTATGAAAAACTGTTTTTT. The chain links TRBV6-5 to TRBJ1-4; weak D call: TRBD1 (5 bases). The CDR3 length is 14 residues. V was trimmed by 6 bases and J by 6 bases, leaving 14 bases between them. CDR1 is MNHEY and CDR2 is SVGAGI in the germline V gene.

The chain uses TRBV19 and TRBJ1-1; 8 bases match TRBD1. Germline V gene lookup returns CDR1 LNHDA and CDR2 SQIVND (reference sequence). This CDR3 has 18 residues. The trim removed 5 bases at V and 3 bases at J, leaving 17 bases unmatched. CDR3 bases: TGTGCCAGTAGTCCCATCGGGACAGGTCTACGTCAAGACACTGAAGCTTTCTTT. It translates to CASSPIGTGLRQDTEAFF.

The genes are TRBV28 and TRBJ1-1; maybe TRBD1 (5 bases). V was clipped by 3 bases and J by 1 base, with 9 bases between them. There are 14 residues in the CDR3. The germline gives CDR1 MDHEN, CDR2 SYDVKM. The CDR3, as DNA: TGTGCCAGCAGTTTGGGGCATACGAACACTGAAGCTTTCTTT. Translation: CASSLGHTNTEAFF.

This chain connects TRBV7-2 to TRBJ2-7; no definite D call. V was clipped by 2 bases and J by 4 bases, with 15 bases between them. The CDR3 is 15 residues long. Germline V gene data show CDR1 as SGHTA and CDR2 as FQGNSA. CDR3 nucleotide sequence: TGTGCCAGCAGCTTAAGTCCAGGCCCATTTTACGAGCAGTACTTC. It encodes CASSLSPGPFYEQYF.

This chain connects TRBV27 to TRBJ2-1, with TRBD2 matching over 14 bases. The V gene's germline CDR1 is MNHEY and CDR2 SMNVEV (reference sequence). V shed 8 bases and J 5 bases; nucleotides not matched to a gene: 5. This CDR3 spans 15 amino acids. The CDR3 spells CASAKGLAGDNEQFF. CDR3 DNA: TGTGCCAGCGCCAAGGGACTAGCGGGGGACAATGAGCAGTTCTTC.

V usage is TRBV19 and J usage is TRBJ2-1; possibly TRBD1 for D (6 bases). The CDR3 contains 15 residues. Looked up from germline, CDR1 is LNHDA and CDR2 is SQIVND (reference sequence). Trimming removed 6 bases from V and 1 base from J, with 13 bases in between. CDR3 residues: CASRPGTLSYNEQFF. The DNA of the CDR3 is TGTGCCAGTAGGCCCGGGACACTTTCCTACAATGAGCAGTTCTTC. The entire variable domain, with the rest obtained from reference TRBV19 and TRBJ2-1, is as follows: DGGITQSPKYLFRKEGQNVTLSCEQNLNHDAMYWYRQDPGQGLRLIYYSQIVNDFQKGDIAEGYSVSREKKESFPLTVTSAQKNPTAFYLCASRPGTLSYNEQFFGPGTRLTVL.

The rearrangement links TRBV4-2 to TRBJ2-7; D gene unclear. Trimming took off 1 base at V and 0 bases at J, with 10 bases between the two ends. CDR1 and CDR2 (germline): LGHNA, YNFKEQ. The CDR3 length is 15 residues. The CDR3 protein is CASSQVQLSSYEQYF. CDR3 in DNA: TGTGCCAGCAGCCAAGTACAGCTGAGCTCCTACGAGCAGTACTTC.

V is TRBV5-5 and J is TRBJ2-1; 8 bases align to TRBD1. J was trimmed by 4 bases and V by 1 base; bases with no gene match: 4. This CDR3 has 15 residues. From germline, CDR1 is SGHKS and CDR2 YYEKEE (reference sequence). In DNA form, the CDR3 reads TGTGCCAGCAGCTTGTCACAGGGGGGTTACAATGAGCAGTTCTTC. It specifies CASSLSQGGYNEQFF.

J is TRBJ1-2 and V is TRBV2; 7 bases map to TRBD1. The CDR3 has 16 residues. The V and J ends lost 10 bases and 1 base, in that order; junction bases with no gene match: 15. Germline V gene data show CDR1 as SNHLY and CDR2 as FYNNEI. CDR3 in amino acids: CAMPLPGDRVNYGYTF. The DNA for the CDR3 is TGTGCCATGCCGCTGCCGGGCGACAGGGTTAACTATGGCTACACCTTC.

The chain recombines TRBV2 with TRBJ2-2; tentative D call: TRBD2 (6 bases). The V end was cut by 7 bases, the J end by 7 bases, with 19 bases between. In germline, CDR1 is SNHLY, CDR2 FYNNEI. This CDR3 contains 15 residues. CDR3 DNA: TGTGCCAGCAAGGGTCTGGAGGGGCCGGACGGGGAGCTGTTTTTT. This gives the protein CASKGLEGPDGELFF. Drawing the rest from reference TRBV2 and TRBJ2-2, the complete variable domain is EPEVTQTPSHQVTQMGQEVILRCVPISNHLYFYWYRQILGQKVEFLVSFYNNEISEKSEIFDDQFSVERPDGSNFTLKIRSTKLEDSAMYFCASKGLEGPDGELFFGEGSRLTVL.

The chain uses TRBV29-1 and TRBJ2-3, with a possible D match to TRBD2 (5 bases). The CDR3 loop spans 13 amino acids. Germline V gene lookup returns CDR1 SQVTM and CDR2 ANQGSEA. With 7 bases removed from V and 0 bases from J, the gap between germline ends came to 11 bases. CDR3: CSGRGYSTDTQYF. The CDR3 bases are TGCAGCGGACGGGGTTATAGCACAGATACGCAGTATTTT.

The rearrangement joins TRBV7-3 to TRBJ2-2, with D perhaps TRBD1 (5 bases). Germline assignment: CDR1 SGHTA and CDR2 FQGTGA. The ends were cut back, 1 base at V and 1 base at J, with 7 bases in the middle. The CDR3 is made up of 15 amino acids. Written as DNA, the CDR3 is TGTGCCAGCAGCTTAATCGGACAGAACACCGGGGAGCTGTTTTTT. This sequence encodes CASSLIGQNTGELFF.